This T cell receptor (beta chain) is drawn from a study of T cell clones after liver transplantation. CDR1 is LGHNA and CDR2 is YNFKEQ in the germline V gene. Trimming stripped 0 bases from V and 0 bases from J, with 8 bases between. This CDR3 spans 15 amino acids. Profiled with immunoSEQ multiplex PCR; TCRdb holds only in-frame clones, not every one. The sample lists around 100,000 clones; 82% were seen once. This clone appeared a few times. The receptor's source is a human donor who received a liver transplant. The source material was CD4+ T cells from blood, sampled before liver transplant. The chain joins TRBV4-2 to TRBJ2-5; no clear D. CDR3 region: CASSQEEPYQETQYF. DNA for the CDR3: TGTGCCAGCAGCCAAGAAGAACCGTACCAAGAGACCCAGTACTTC.